The 17 T cell receptor beta chains below all came from one sample that was sequenced in a study of CD8+CD57+ T cells in acquired aplastic anemia. Profiling that covered TCR beta VDJ and CDR3 relied on genomic DNA as its template. One entry per CDR3 protein, called by TCRdb with MiXCR from the reads. The data contain roughly 200,000 distinct CDR3 sequences, 60% to 65% of them singletons. Specimen: sorted CD4+, CD8+, or CD8+CD57+ T cells (not recorded which) from PBMCs. The receptors here all came from a human donor in good health.

This clonotype was picked up many times. The chain links TRBV19 to TRBJ2-1; D unresolved. Germline lookup yields CDR1 LNHDA and CDR2 SQIVND (reference sequence). The length of the CDR3 is 15 residues. V gave up 0 bases and J gave up 3 bases, with 9 bases separating them. The CDR3 sequence is CASSIDILGYNEQFF. CDR3 DNA: TGTGCCAGTAGTATAGATATCCTAGGCTACAATGAGCAGTTCTTC.

CDR3 nucleotides: TGCAGTGCTAGAGGTGGTCAGGTAGAAATCTATGGCTACACCTTC. Encoded protein: CSARGGQVEIYGYTF. V is TRBV20-1 and J is TRBJ1-2; D ambiguous. The V gene lost 1 base and the J gene lost 4 bases, with 16 bases spanning the gap. The CDR3 runs to 15 residues. Germline CDR1 DFQATT, CDR2 SNEGSKA (reference sequence).

This clonotype showed up just once. One end of the junction fails to match germline, which may point to a read error. The V and J genes are TRBV28 and TRBJ2-7; D possibly corresponds to TRBD2 (5 bases). The V gene's germline CDR1 is MDHEN and CDR2 SYDVKM. This CDR3 is built from 14 residues. The CDR3 region has the DNA TGTACCAGCAGCCCCCAGGTACTAGTCTACGAGCGGTACTTC. Protein sequence: CTSSPQVLVYERYF.

The V and J genes are TRBV9 and TRBJ2-3, with TRBD2 matching over 7 bases. The CDR3 spans 15 residues. Germline V gives CDR1 SGDLS, CDR2 YYNGEE. The trim removed 5 bases at V and 2 bases at J, leaving 8 bases unmatched. DNA for the CDR3: TGTGCCAGCAGTCGTAACGGGGACTACACAGATACGCAGTATTTT. This codes for CASSRNGDYTDTQYF.

This clonotype was seen a handful of times. A much larger clone is a single base away; this may be a read error. The chain uses TRBV5-8 and TRBJ1-2, with unresolved D. The V and J ends lost 4 bases and 4 bases respectively, with 14 bases between them. This CDR3 comprises 14 residues. The germline V gene encodes CDR1 SGHTS and CDR2 YDEGEE. CDR3: CASSHPAGGYGYTF. CDR3 coding DNA: TGTGCCAGCAGCCACCCTGCAGGAGGCTATGGCTACACCTTC.

This clonotype came up once. V usage is TRBV5-1 and J usage is TRBJ1-6; TRBD1 agrees at 8 bases. The germline gives CDR1 SGHRS, CDR2 YFSETQ. The CDR3 length is 15 residues. With 1 base clipped from V and 10 bases from J, the junction kept 7 bases outside the gene matches. DNA of the CDR3: TGCGCCAGCAGCTTGACAGGACAGGGTAGATCACCCCTCCACTTT. This gives the protein CASSLTGQGRSPLHF.

This clonotype was seen many times. This chain joins TRBV19 and TRBJ2-1; no definite D call. Germline values: CDR1 LNHDA, CDR2 SQIVND (reference sequence). The V gene lost 3 bases and the J gene lost 5 bases, with 8 bases spanning the gap. The CDR3 length is 13 residues. CDR3 in DNA: TGTGCCAGTAGTATTGTCCGACACAATGAGCAGTTCTTC. Translation: CASSIVRHNEQFF. Filled out from reference TRBV19 and TRBJ2-1, the complete variable domain reads DGGITQSPKYLFRKEGQNVTLSCEQNLNHDAMYWYRQDPGQGLRLIYYSQIVNDFQKGDIAEGYSVSREKKESFPLTVTSAQKNPTAFYLCASSIVRHNEQFFGPGTRLTVL.

This CDR3 reads CATSDSREGYTF. The CDR3 DNA is TGTGCCACCAGTGATTCAAGGGAAGGCTACACCTTC. This sequence joins TRBV24-1 and TRBJ1-2; D remains ambiguous. The CDR3 runs 12 residues. CDR1 and CDR2 from the germline V gene are KGHDR and SFDVKD. V was clipped by 2 bases and J by 8 bases, with 8 bases between them.

This clonotype was detected many times. This chain links TRBV7-9 with TRBJ2-5, with D possibly matching TRBD1 (6 bases). CDR3 length: 14 amino acids. Germline lookup yields CDR1 SEHNR and CDR2 FQNEAQ (reference sequence). V was clipped by 5 bases and J by 1 base, with 11 bases between them. The chain's CDR3 is CASSDDRTQETQYF. The DNA for the CDR3 is TGTGCCAGCAGCGATGACAGGACCCAAGAGACCCAGTACTTC.

The V call is TRBV10-3, the J call TRBJ2-1; the match to TRBD1 covers 10 bases. Germline lookup yields CDR1 ENHRY and CDR2 SYGVKD. V dropped 2 bases and J dropped 2; count of bases not matched to a gene: 0. The CDR3 is made up of 15 amino acids. The CDR3 loop is CAISEGQGAYNEQFF. CDR3 nucleotide sequence: TGTGCCATCAGTGAGGGACAGGGGGCCTACAATGAGCAGTTCTTC.

The rearrangement links TRBV2 to TRBJ1-2, with unresolved D. Between the trimmed V and J ends, which lost 4 bases and 5 bases, there was a span of 11 bases. CDR1 SNHLY and CDR2 FYNNEI come from the germline V gene. The CDR3 runs 13 residues. The CDR3 spells CASSGERTYGYTF. CDR3 bases: TGTGCCAGCAGTGGGGAACGTACTTATGGCTACACCTTC.

The count of this clonotype is one. The chain uses TRBV19 and TRBJ1-6; no reliable D call. Germline-derived CDR1 and CDR2 are LNHDA and SQIVND (reference sequence). V lost 1 base, J lost 3 bases, and 13 bases lay in between. The CDR3 has 17 amino acids. Here the CDR3 DNA reads TGTGCCAGTAGTATAGGCTCGGACCGCGTCTATAATTCACCCCTCCACTTT. It yields the protein CASSIGSDRVYNSPLHF.

This chain connects TRBV7-9 to TRBJ2-7; tentative D call: TRBD2 (5 bases). CDR3 size: 15 residues. The germline V and J ends were trimmed by 5 bases and 4 bases, with 18 bases remaining between them. Germline CDR1 is SEHNR and CDR2 is FQNEAQ (reference sequence). The CDR3 loop is CASSIGATNLYEQYF. CDR3 nucleotides: TGTGCCAGCAGCATAGGCGCGACTAATTTATACGAGCAGTACTTC.

The V call is TRBV29-1, the J call TRBJ1-2, with 7 nucleotides matching TRBD1. Germline V lookup: CDR1 SQVTM, CDR2 ANQGSEA. The CDR3 covers 12 residues. Trimming at V came to 1 base and at J to 6 bases, leaving 2 bases not matched to a gene. In DNA form, the CDR3 reads TGCAGCGTTGAAGGACAGGGAGATGGCTACACCTTC. Its protein is CSVEGQGDGYTF.

This sequence joins TRBV7-9 and TRBJ2-1; no firm D call. The CDR3 totals 14 residues. The V gene's germline CDR1 is SEHNR and CDR2 FQNEAQ (reference sequence). V shed 5 bases and J shed 10 bases, with 18 bases lying between them. The CDR3 nucleotides read TGTGCCAGCAGCCTCCGGGCATACAAAGGGGAGCAGTTCTTC. Residues: CASSLRAYKGEQFF. The entire variable domain, with the rest obtained from reference TRBV7-9 and TRBJ2-1, is as follows: DTGVSQNPRHKITKRGQNVTFRCDPISEHNRLYWYRQTLGQGPEFLTYFQNEAQLEKSRLLSDRFSAERPKGSFSTLEIQRTEQGDSAMYLCASSLRAYKGEQFFGPGTRLTVL.

V is TRBV5-1 and J is TRBJ2-2; 9 bases align to TRBD2. The CDR3 loop spans 15 amino acids. The V and J ends lost 4 bases and 4 bases, in that order; junction bases with no gene match: 5. Germline V lookup: CDR1 SGHRS, CDR2 YFSETQ. The CDR3 DNA follows: TGCGCCAGCAGCGGTAGCGGGGGACCCACCGGGGAGCTGTTTTTT. This translates into CASSGSGGPTGELFF.

This clonotype was seen a few times. V and J are TRBV15 and TRBJ2-7; TRBD1 might be the D (6 bases). Trimming took 3 bases from V and 2 from J, leaving 14 bases between them. The length of the CDR3 is 15 residues. Per the germline V gene, CDR1 is LNHNV and CDR2 is YYDKDF (reference sequence). CDR3 coding DNA: TGTGCCACCAGCAGTTGGACGGACAGACCCTACGAGCAGTACTTC. It translates to CATSSWTDRPYEQYF. The variable domain in full, with the rest retrieved from reference TRBV15 and TRBJ2-7, is DAMVIQNPRYQVTQFGKPVTLSCSQTLNHNVMYWYQQKSSQAPKLLFHYYDKDFNNEADTPDNFQSRRPNTSFCFLDIRSPGLGDTAMYLCATSSWTDRPYEQYFGPGTRLTVT.